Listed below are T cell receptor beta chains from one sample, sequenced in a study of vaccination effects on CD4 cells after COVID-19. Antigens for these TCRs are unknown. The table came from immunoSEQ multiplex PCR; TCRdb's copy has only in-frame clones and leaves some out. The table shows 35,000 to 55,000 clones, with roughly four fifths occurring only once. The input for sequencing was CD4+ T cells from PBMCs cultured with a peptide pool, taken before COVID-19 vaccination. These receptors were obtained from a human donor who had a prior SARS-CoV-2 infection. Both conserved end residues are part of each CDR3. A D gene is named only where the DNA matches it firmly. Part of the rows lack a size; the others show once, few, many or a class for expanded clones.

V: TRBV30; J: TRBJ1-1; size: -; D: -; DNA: TGTGCCTGGAGTCATCAGGGGAACACTGAAGCTTTCTTT; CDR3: CAWSHQGNTEAFF
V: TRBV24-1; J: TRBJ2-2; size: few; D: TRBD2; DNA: TGTGCCACCAGTGATTTAGGCGGGAGTCCCACCGGGGAGCTGTTTTTT; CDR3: CATSDLGGSPTGELFF
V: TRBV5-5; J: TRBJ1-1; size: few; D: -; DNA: TGTGCCAGCAGCTTGTTCGGGGACACTGAAGCTTTCTTT; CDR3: CASSLFGDTEAFF
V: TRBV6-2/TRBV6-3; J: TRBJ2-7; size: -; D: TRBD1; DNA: TGTGCCAGCAGTCGGACAGGAAGCTACGAGCAGTACTTC; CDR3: CASSRTGSYEQYF
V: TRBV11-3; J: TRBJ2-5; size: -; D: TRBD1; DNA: TGTGCCAGCAGCTTAGGGGACAGGGAGACCCAGTACTTC; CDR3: CASSLGDRETQYF
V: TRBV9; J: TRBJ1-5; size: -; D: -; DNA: TGTGCCAGCAGCGTAGGAGAGGGTCAGCCCCAGCATTTT; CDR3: CASSVGEGQPQHF
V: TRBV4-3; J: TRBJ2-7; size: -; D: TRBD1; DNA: TGCGCCAGCAGCCAAGGGTCGGGACAGGGGATCTACGAGCAGTACTTC; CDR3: CASSQGSGQGIYEQYF
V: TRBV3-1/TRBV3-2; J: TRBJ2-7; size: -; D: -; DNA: TGTGCCAGCAGCCGACTAAAGCGGGCGGGTTTCGAGCAGTACTTC; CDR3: CASSRLKRAGFEQYF
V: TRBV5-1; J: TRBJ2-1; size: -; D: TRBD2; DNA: TGCGCCAGCAGCTTGTTTGGACTAGATAAGAATGAGCAGTTCTTC; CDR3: CASSLFGLDKNEQFF
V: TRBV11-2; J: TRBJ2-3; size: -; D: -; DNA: TGTGCCAGCAGCCAACCGATACAGGGTACGCAGTATTTT; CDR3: CASSQPIQGTQYF
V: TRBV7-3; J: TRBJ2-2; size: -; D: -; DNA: TGTGCCAGCACCTCTCACGGCCCCGGGGACACCGGGGAGCTGTTTTTT; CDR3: CASTSHGPGDTGELFF
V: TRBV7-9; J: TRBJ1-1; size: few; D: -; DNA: TGTGCCAGCAGCGGCCCCCGATGGGGCACTGAAGCTTTCTTT; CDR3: CASSGPRWGTEAFF
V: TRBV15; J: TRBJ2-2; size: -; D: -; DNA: TGTGCCACCAGCCGCTCAACAGGGATGGACACCGGGGAGCTGTTTTTT; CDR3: CATSRSTGMDTGELFF
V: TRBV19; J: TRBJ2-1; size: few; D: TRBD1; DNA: TGTGCCACCAAGGGGGCAGGGCTGTACAATGAGCAGTTCTTC; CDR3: CATKGAGLYNEQFF
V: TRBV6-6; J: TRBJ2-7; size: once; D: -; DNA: TGTGCCAGCAGGGGGGTAGGGACCGAGCAGTACTTC; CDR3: CASRGVGTEQYF
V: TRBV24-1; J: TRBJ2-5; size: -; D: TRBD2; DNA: TGTGCCACCGAAGATCGGCTAGCGGGAGAGACCCAGTACTTC; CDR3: CATEDRLAGETQYF
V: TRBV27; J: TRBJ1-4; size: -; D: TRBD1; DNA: TGTGCCAGCAGTCCACCAACAGGGGTGGGGAGGGATTTGTTTTTT; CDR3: CASSPPTGVGRDLFF
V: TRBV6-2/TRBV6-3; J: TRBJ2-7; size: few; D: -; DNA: TGTGCCAGCAGTCAGGGGCGCGAGCAGTACTTC; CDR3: CASSQGREQYF
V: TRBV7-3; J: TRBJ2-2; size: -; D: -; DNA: TGTGCCAGCAGCCGGAGGGCGAACACCGGGGAGCTGTTTTTT; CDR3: CASSRRANTGELFF